This TCR beta chain was sequenced during a study of beta chain features in type 1 diabetes. General study results and limits: Among type 1 diabetes patients, VDJ junctions had fewer insertions and more deletions.

Since all of the isolated RNA was reverse transcribed, expressed TCRB transcripts were what got sequenced. Clones were read by immunoSEQ multiplex PCR, and TCRdb kept only the in-frame ones, dropping some. Of about 200,000 clones in the sample, roughly 11% were seen once. Turning to this clone: The antigen is undetermined. Other DNA sequences of this sample code for an identical CDR3.

Germline CDR1 reads SGDLS; CDR2 reads YYNGEE. The CDR3 is 15 residues long. Trimming took 2 bases from V and 5 from J; bases not matched to a gene: 3. This receptor was identified in a man in his late teens or twenties in good health. Sequencing was carried out using central memory CD4+ T cells from blood. V is TRBV9 and J is TRBJ2-3; 12 bases map to TRBD2. CDR3 DNA sequence: TGTGCCAGCAGCGTGACTAGCGGGAGTGGAGATACGCAGTATTTT. This translates into CASSVTSGSGDTQYF.